This T cell receptor (beta chain) was identified during a study of cytomegalovirus exposure and HLA in healthy donors. About the study: Around 77% of approximately 400 genotyped donors fell in the Caucasian-associated ancestry cluster.

Notes on this clone: Its specificity is unknown.

Notes on the study in general: Cytomegalovirus status, reportedly, was diagnosed with high specificity and sensitivity by the classifier. For TCR beta chains, V- and J-gene trimming was later linked to a missense DCLRE1C variant.

In the PCR, 60 Vbeta and 13 Jbeta primers were used. TCRdb keeps only in-frame clones here, not all; method: immunoSEQ multiplex PCR. The sample has roughly 50,000 clones; the top ten hold about 2.2%. The CDR3 loop spans 14 amino acids. Trimming shortened V by 4 bases and J by 6 bases, and 12 bases separated the two germline ends. In germline, CDR1 is MNHNS, CDR2 SASEGT. The material sequenced was PBMCs. The sequence derives from a female donor in good health and CMV-seronegative. The V call is TRBV6-1, the J call TRBJ2-2; D perhaps matches TRBD1 (6 bases). CDR3 amino acids: CASSGLSGAGELFF. The CDR3 nucleotides read TGTGCCAGCAGTGGTTTATCAGGGGCCGGGGAGCTGTTTTTT.